This entry lists 30 T cell receptor beta chains sequenced from one sample in a study of CD8 T cells in ankylosing spondylitis. Study conclusions and caveats: Ankylosing spondylitis blood seemed to carry a telltale TCR beta motif made of about 8 highly homologous variants.

Their specific antigens are unknown. TCRdb recomputed calls from the 5' RACE reads with MiXCR, one row per CDR3 protein. The table records fewer than 500,000 distinct CDR3 sequences, 25% to 30% of them present only once. Sequencing input: blood, either unsorted or a sorted T cell fraction (not recorded which). These receptors originate from a male donor with ankylosing spondylitis.

The V call is TRBV5-1, the J call TRBJ2-1; D uncertain. CDR1 and CDR2 (germline): SGHRS, YFSETQ. V was cut by 4 bases and J by 0 bases, with 11 bases left in between. The CDR3 loop spans 15 amino acids. The CDR3: CASSEESSSYNEQFF. In DNA, the CDR3 is TGCGCCAGCAGCGAGGAATCCTCCTCCTACAATGAGCAGTTCTTC.

This clonotype was detected a few times. The rearrangement joins TRBV6-2 or TRBV6-3 to TRBJ2-1; 15 nucleotides agree with TRBD2. The CDR3 spans 20 residues. V lost 11 bases, J lost 7 bases, and 24 bases stayed unmatched. The germline gives CDR1 MNHEY, CDR2 SVGEGT. In DNA form, the CDR3 reads TGTGCCGCCTCCGGGACGGTGGGATCCGGACTAGCGGGAGGGTGGAATGAGCAGTTCTTC. Protein product: CAASGTVGSGLAGGWNEQFF.

This CDR3 reads CSVRGLASTDTQYF. The CDR3 DNA reads TGCAGTGTCCGAGGACTAGCGAGCACAGATACGCAGTATTTT. V gene TRBV20-1 combines with J gene TRBJ2-3; 9 bases fit TRBD2. The length of the CDR3 is 14 residues. Germline V CDR1 and CDR2: DFQATT, SNEGSKA (reference sequence). The ends lost 7 bases at V and 0 bases at J; junction bases unmatched: 5.

This chain connects TRBV20-1 to TRBJ2-2; 7 bases fit TRBD2. Germline loops: CDR1 DFQATT, CDR2 SNEGSKA (reference sequence). This CDR3 has 15 amino acids. The V gene end was trimmed by 3 bases and the J gene end by 6 bases; junction bases not matched to a gene: 10. CDR3 region: CSARRGGSGAGELFF. The CDR3 nucleotides read TGCAGTGCTAGGAGGGGCGGGAGTGGCGCCGGGGAGCTGTTTTTT.

This clonotype turned up a few times. The gene calls are TRBV27 and TRBJ2-7; the D gene is possibly TRBD1 (6 bases). CDR3 size: 15 residues. V was pared by 0 bases and J by 4 bases, with 13 bases between. Germline assignment: CDR1 MNHEY and CDR2 SMNVEV (reference sequence). In DNA, the CDR3 is TGTGCCAGCAGTTTATCCCGGGACACCATATACGAGCAGTACTTC. Amino acids: CASSLSRDTIYEQYF.

The V and J genes are TRBV11-3 and TRBJ1-6; D unclear. The CDR3 totals 15 residues. In germline, CDR1 is SGHNT, CDR2 YENEEA. V lost 5 bases to trimming and J lost 7 bases, with 15 bases between them. In nucleotides, the CDR3 is TGTGCCAGCAGCCCCGAAGGAGGGAGAAATTCACCCCTCCACTTT. Translating gives CASSPEGGRNSPLHF.

The chain carries TRBV7-2 and TRBJ1-2; TRBD1 is a possible D gene (5 bases). Germline V gene data show CDR1 as SGHTA and CDR2 as FQGNSA. Trimming stripped 1 base from V and 3 bases from J, with 9 bases between. The CDR3 has 14 amino acids. CDR3: CASSLDAGYYGYTF. The CDR3 bases are TGTGCCAGCAGCTTAGATGCAGGGTACTATGGCTACACCTTC.

V and J are TRBV6-1 and TRBJ1-2; D is ambiguous. CDR1 and CDR2 from the germline V gene are MNHNS and SASEGT. The CDR3 totals 15 residues. The V end was cut by 0 bases, the J end by 2 bases, with 10 bases between. Written as DNA, the CDR3 is TGTGCCAGCAGTGAAGCTGTGGGGTACAACTATGGCTACACCTTC. Its translation is CASSEAVGYNYGYTF.

This clonotype turned up a few times. This chain joins TRBV20-1 and TRBJ2-1, with 8 bases lining up with TRBD2. The germline gives CDR1 DFQATT, CDR2 SNEGSKA (reference sequence). V shed 5 bases and J 0 bases; nucleotides not matched to a gene: 9. The CDR3 runs 16 residues. The CDR3 here is CSAETSGRSSYNEQFF. CDR3 in DNA: TGCAGTGCTGAAACTAGCGGCCGAAGCTCCTACAATGAGCAGTTCTTC.

In nucleotides, the CDR3 is TGTGCCAGCAGCCAAGGGGTAGATCAGCCCCAGCATTTT. Protein product: CASSQGVDQPQHF. This chain connects TRBV3-1 to TRBJ1-5; D gene unclear. This CDR3 region has 13 residues. Germline CDR1 and CDR2: LGHDT and YNNKEL (reference sequence). Trimming removed 1 base from V and 5 bases from J, with 6 bases in between.

This clonotype was detected many times. This chain connects TRBV29-1 to TRBJ1-1; the D is unclear. V was pared by 5 bases and J by 1 base, with 5 bases between. The CDR3 is 11 amino acids. Germline CDR1 and CDR2: SQVTM and ANQGSEA. CDR3: CSVRRNTEAFF. CDR3 sequence (DNA): TGCAGCGTTCGGAGGAACACTGAAGCTTTCTTT.

This clonotype was counted only a few times. The gene calls are TRBV5-1 and TRBJ2-5; a weak D match, TRBD2 (5 bases). The V end was cut by 3 bases, the J end by 4 bases, with 13 bases between. CDR1 SGHRS and CDR2 YFSETQ come from the germline V gene. CDR3 size: 14 residues. CDR3 sequence (DNA): TGCGCCAGCAGCTCGGTCTCAGAGGGAGAGACCCAGTACTTC. It encodes CASSSVSEGETQYF.

A few counts support this clonotype. V gene TRBV10-3 combines with J gene TRBJ1-1; D may be TRBD1 (5 bases). Germline V CDR1 and CDR2: ENHRY, SYGVKD. The CDR3 has 13 amino acids. With 3 bases removed from V and 2 bases from J, the gap between germline ends came to 7 bases. CDR3: CAISDRVNTEAFF. Written as DNA, the CDR3 is TGTGCCATCAGTGACAGGGTTAACACTGAAGCTTTCTTT.

The chain carries TRBV24-1 and TRBJ1-2; D call uncertain. Germline values: CDR1 KGHDR, CDR2 SFDVKD. The CDR3 has 16 amino acids. The V end was cut by 3 bases, the J end by 2 bases, with 15 bases between. The DNA for the CDR3 is TGTGCCACCAGTGATGCGAGGACGGGCAGAAACTATGGCTACACCTTC. Its protein is CATSDARTGRNYGYTF.

The gene calls are TRBV29-1 and TRBJ1-1, with no clear D. Germline V gene sequence: CDR1 SQVTM, CDR2 ANQGSEA. The V and J ends lost 6 bases and 2 bases respectively, with 13 bases between them. The CDR3 totals 13 residues. The CDR3 loop is CSVSPRFNTEAFF. The DNA for the CDR3 is TGCAGCGTCTCCCCCAGGTTTAACACTGAAGCTTTCTTT.

The chain uses TRBV11-2 and TRBJ1-1; tentative D call: TRBD1 (6 bases). V dropped 6 bases and J dropped 1 base, with 15 bases sitting between them. The CDR3 covers 15 residues. CDR1 is SGHAT and CDR2 is FQNNGV in the germline V gene. The CDR3 is CASRPIRGENTEAFF. The CDR3 nucleotides read TGTGCCAGCAGACCCATAAGGGGGGAGAACACTGAAGCTTTCTTT.

This clonotype was seen a handful of times. Here the CDR3 DNA reads TGTGCCAGCAGCGTTGATAGCGGGACCCGAGAAGGGACCCAGTACTTC. It specifies CASSVDSGTREGTQYF. The chain uses TRBV9 and TRBJ2-5; 8 nucleotides line up with TRBD2. Germline lookup yields CDR1 SGDLS and CDR2 YYNGEE. Germline trimming cut 2 bases from V and 7 bases from J; bases unmatched to any gene: 13. The CDR3 loop spans 16 amino acids.

CDR3 DNA sequence: TGTGCCACCGATCGACTAGCGGGAGGAGAGACCCAGTACTTC. Amino acids: CATDRLAGGETQYF. The rearrangement uses TRBV6-1 and TRBJ2-5; 13 nucleotides align to TRBD2. The V gene's germline CDR1 is MNHNS and CDR2 SASEGT. J gave up 4 bases and V 10 bases, and 6 bases lay outside the gene matches. The length of the CDR3 is 14 residues.

This clonotype has more than one count but fewer than ten. The chain couples TRBV27 to TRBJ2-1, with 13 nucleotides matching TRBD2. The germline gives CDR1 MNHEY, CDR2 SMNVEV (reference sequence). The CDR3 loop spans 15 amino acids. V was pared by 7 bases and J by 9 bases, with 9 bases of the junction left unmatched. The CDR3 bases are TGTGCCAGCATAAGCGGGACTAGCGGGACGGGTGAGCAGTTCTTC. The encoded protein is CASISGTSGTGEQFF.

This clonotype appeared many times. V gene TRBV5-1 combines with J gene TRBJ1-2; the match to TRBD1 covers 9 bases. The ends lost 4 bases at V and 5 bases at J; junction bases unmatched: 6. This CDR3 spans 14 amino acids. CDR1 SGHRS and CDR2 YFSETQ come from the germline V gene. The CDR3 coding sequence is TGCGCCAGCAGCGTATCCGGGACAGGGTATGGCTACACCTTC. Translation gives CASSVSGTGYGYTF.

The rearrangement joins TRBV12-3 or TRBV12-4 to TRBJ1-1; D remains unclear. Trimming stripped 5 bases from V and 1 base from J, with 14 bases between. The CDR3 covers 15 residues. CDR3 DNA: TGTGCCAGCAGTCCCCCCGGGGTCCAGAACACTGAAGCTTTCTTT. It is translated as CASSPPGVQNTEAFF.

This clonotype was observed a handful of times. V and J are TRBV20-1 and TRBJ1-4; 10 bases fit TRBD1. With V trimmed by 2 bases and J by 0 bases, 6 bases remained unmatched. Germline V gives CDR1 DFQATT, CDR2 SNEGSKA (reference sequence). This CDR3 is built from 17 residues. CDR3 nucleotides: TGCAGTGCTAGACCGGGACAGGGGTTGCCAACTAATGAAAAACTGTTTTTT. This encodes CSARPGQGLPTNEKLFF.

This clonotype has just a few counts. The chain joins TRBV3-1 to TRBJ2-2; tentatively, D is TRBD2 (6 bases). Germline V lookup: CDR1 LGHDT, CDR2 YNNKEL (reference sequence). The V gene lost 5 bases and the J gene lost 2 bases, with 12 bases spanning the gap. The CDR3 length is 15 residues. The CDR3 loop reads CASSYSSANTGELFF. The CDR3, as DNA: TGTGCCAGCAGCTACTCTAGCGCCAACACCGGGGAGCTGTTTTTT.

The chain has TRBV7-9 and TRBJ1-6, with D unclear. Trimming removed 1 base at V and 10 bases at J, with 11 bases between. CDR1 and CDR2 (germline): SEHNR, FQNEAQ (reference sequence). The CDR3 length is 14 residues. The CDR3 reads CASSLGSGLSPLHF. The CDR3 coding sequence is TGTGCCAGCAGCTTAGGTAGTGGGTTATCACCCCTCCACTTT.

The CDR3 loop reads CASSLLRLASNTGELFF. The CDR3 bases are TGTGCCAGCAGTTTATTAAGACTAGCGTCGAACACCGGGGAGCTGTTTTTT. The chain is built from TRBV27 and TRBJ2-2, with 8 bases lining up with TRBD2. Germline assignment: CDR1 MNHEY and CDR2 SMNVEV (reference sequence). The length of the CDR3 is 17 residues. J gave up 0 bases and V 1 base, and 4 bases lay outside the gene matches.

This clonotype was picked up one time. The V gene is TRBV18, the J gene TRBJ2-5; the D gene is possibly TRBD2 (6 bases). Trimming stripped 0 bases from V and 4 bases from J, with 12 bases between. Looked up from germline, CDR1 is KGHSH and CDR2 is LQKENI. There are 15 residues in the CDR3. CDR3 region: CASSPPESGVETQYF. CDR3 sequence (DNA): TGTGCCAGCTCACCACCGGAGTCGGGGGTAGAGACCCAGTACTTC. Full variable domain (remainder filled in from reference TRBV18 and TRBJ2-5): NAGVMQNPRHLVRRRGQEARLRCSPMKGHSHVYWYRQLPEEGLKFMVYLQKENIIDESGMPKERFSAEFPKEGPSILRIQQVVRGDSAAYFCASSPPESGVETQYFGPGTRLLVL.

In nucleotides, the CDR3 is TGTGCCAGCAGCGTAGCACTAGCGGGAGTCGGGTACGAGCAGTACTTC. Translating it yields CASSVALAGVGYEQYF. The V gene is TRBV9, the J gene TRBJ2-7, with 11 bases matching TRBD2. V lost 0 bases and J lost 4; bases outside the gene matches: 6. Germline V gene lookup returns CDR1 SGDLS and CDR2 YYNGEE. The CDR3 is 16 amino acids.

This clonotype was detected only a few times. CDR3 amino acids: CASTRTVNTEAFF. CDR3 nucleotide sequence: TGTGCCAGCACACGTACCGTTAACACTGAAGCTTTCTTT. V is TRBV5-8 and J is TRBJ1-1; D unresolved. The CDR3 length is 13 residues. Germline assignment: CDR1 SGHTS and CDR2 YDEGEE. V gave up 6 bases and J gave up 2 bases, with 11 bases separating them.

There are a few counts of this clonotype. The rearrangement joins TRBV20-1 to TRBJ2-2; TRBD2 might be the D (6 bases). Germline V gene lookup returns CDR1 DFQATT and CDR2 SNEGSKA (reference sequence). Trimming took off 2 bases at V and 1 base at J, with 17 bases between the two ends. This CDR3 comprises 17 residues. Here the CDR3 DNA reads TGCAGTGCTAGACTAAGTCGAGGGGACTTGAACACCGGGGAGCTGTTTTTT. The encoded protein is CSARLSRGDLNTGELFF.

In this sample, this clonotype turned up a few times. V usage is TRBV7-8 and J usage is TRBJ2-7; possible D gene TRBD1, 6 bases. CDR1 and CDR2 from the germline V gene are SGHVS and FQNEAQ. Trimming removed 4 bases at V and 2 bases at J, with 9 bases between. The CDR3 contains 13 residues. CDR3 in amino acids: CASSSQGPYEQYF. The CDR3 DNA sequence: TGTGCCAGCAGCTCACAGGGTCCCTACGAGCAGTACTTC.